Below, 3 T cell receptor beta chains from the same sample are listed, as sequenced in a study of cytomegalovirus exposure and HLA in healthy donors. The table came from immunoSEQ multiplex PCR; TCRdb's copy has only in-frame clones and leaves some out. The sample lists fewer than 350,000 clones, roughly 90% seen once, with over 0.85% in the top ten. The sample comprised PBMCs. These receptors were taken from a woman between 18 and 29 years old in good health and CMV-seronegative.

The genes are TRBV5-4 and TRBJ2-1; tentative D call: TRBD2 (5 bases). Trimming shortened V by 0 bases and J by 6 bases, and 10 bases separated the two germline ends. Germline V gives CDR1 SGHNT, CDR2 YYREEE (reference sequence). There are 14 residues in the CDR3. The CDR3 loop reads CASSLVGRGNEQFF. The DNA of the CDR3 is TGTGCCAGCAGCTTGGTTGGTCGGGGCAATGAGCAGTTCTTC.

The chain uses TRBV7-6 and TRBJ2-7; 7 bases are shared with TRBD1. This CDR3 has 13 residues. V gave up 2 bases and J gave up 3 bases; unmatched junction bases: 1. Germline values: CDR1 SGHVS, CDR2 FNYEAQ. The CDR3 here is CASSLQGDYEQYF. The CDR3, as DNA: TGTGCCAGCAGCTTACAGGGGGACTACGAGCAGTACTTC.

This chain connects TRBV28 to TRBJ2-6; D is uncertain. CDR1 MDHEN and CDR2 SYDVKM come from the germline V gene. CDR3 length: 14 residues. Between the trimmed V and J ends, which lost 4 bases and 4 bases, there was a span of 8 bases. The CDR3 is CASSSHSGANVLTF. DNA of the CDR3: TGTGCCAGCAGTTCCCACTCCGGGGCCAACGTCCTGACTTTC.